One and the same sample provided the 14 T cell receptor beta chains below, sequenced in a study of T cell repertoires in cytomegalovirus infection. Antigen specificity for these receptors is unknown. TCRdb independently ran MiXCR on the reads; one entry per CDR3 protein. The sample comprises about 700,000 distinct CDR3 sequences, around 32% of which are singletons, and 15% to 20% rests with the top ten. Sequenced here: cultured PBMCs, sampled from culture after CMV antigen stimulation. All receptors derive from a human donor in good health (CMV status not recorded). Some clones in this sample may be carry-over from other donors' samples.

This clonotype was counted between two and nine times. The rearrangement joins TRBV6-1 to TRBJ2-1; D remains ambiguous. This CDR3 has 11 amino acids. CDR1 MNHNS and CDR2 SASEGT come from the germline V gene. Trimming took off 5 bases at V and 8 bases at J, with 7 bases between the two ends. CDR3 bases: TGTGCCAGCAGTCCGCACCATGAGCAGTTCTTC. Encoded protein: CASSPHHEQFF.

The V and J genes are TRBV7-2 and TRBJ2-2; possible D gene TRBD2, 6 bases. Trimming removed 1 base from V and 7 bases from J, with 16 bases in between. Germline assignment: CDR1 SGHTA and CDR2 FQGNSA. The CDR3 sequence is 16 residues long. Here the CDR3 reads CASSLVSGTPGGELFF. The CDR3 nucleotides are TGTGCCAGCAGCTTAGTTAGCGGAACCCCAGGCGGGGAGCTGTTTTTT.

The chain links TRBV7-9 to TRBJ1-1; D not resolved. Trimming pared 7 bases from V and 1 base from J, leaving 13 bases between. In germline, CDR1 is SEHNR, CDR2 FQNEAQ (reference sequence). The CDR3 runs to 14 residues. CDR3 amino acids: CASTLRRENTEAFF. In DNA, the CDR3 is TGTGCCAGCACCCTACGTCGTGAGAACACTGAAGCTTTCTTT.

In this sample, this clonotype turned up a few times. The J gene is TRBJ2-7, the V gene TRBV15, with D hard to call. CDR1 is LNHNV, CDR2 YYDKDF, per germline (reference sequence). The V end was cut by 0 bases, the J end by 6 bases, with 12 bases between. The CDR3 extends over 14 amino acids. The CDR3 spells CATSRDLRSSEQYF. In nucleotides, the CDR3 is TGTGCCACCAGCAGAGATCTGAGGAGCTCCGAGCAGTACTTC.

Concerning this clonotype itself: The germline gene is not matched at one end of the junction; a read error may be the cause. The chain combines TRBV20-1 with TRBJ2-1, with D uncertain. CDR1 and CDR2 (germline): DFQATT, SNEGSKA (reference sequence). The CDR3 has 11 amino acids. Here the CDR3 DNA reads TGCAGTGCCAGAGTCTACAATGAGCAGTTCTTC. Its translation: CSARVYNEQFF.

The rearrangement links TRBV12-3 or TRBV12-4 to TRBJ2-3; D not certain. The V end lost 3 bases, the J end lost 1 base, and 8 bases lay between the germline ends. CDR3 length: 14 residues. CDR3 region: CASSLQDGTDTQYF. The CDR3 bases are TGTGCCAGCAGTTTGCAGGATGGCACAGATACGCAGTATTTT.

Note on this clonotype: A read error may be the cause here, since a much bigger clone is one base away. The rearrangement links TRBV6-5 to TRBJ2-7; 9 nucleotides align to TRBD1. Germline V CDR1 and CDR2: MNHEY, SVGAGI. CDR3 size: 13 residues. The CDR3 loop reads CTSRGQGPYEQYF. DNA of the CDR3: TGTACCAGCAGGGGACAGGGTCCCTACGAGCAGTACTTC.

The genes are TRBV12-3 or TRBV12-4 and TRBJ1-6; 8 bases match TRBD1. The junction had 3 bases not matched to a gene; V was cut back by 6 bases and J by 8 bases. This CDR3 contains 13 residues. The CDR3 coding sequence is TGTGCCAGCAGACAGGGGGACCATTCACCCCTCCACTTT. It specifies CASRQGDHSPLHF.

A few counts support this clonotype. V and J are TRBV7-8 and TRBJ1-1; TRBD1 aligns across 7 bases. The junction had 7 bases not matched to a gene; V was cut back by 4 bases and J by 5 bases. CDR1 and CDR2 (germline): SGHVS, FQNEAQ. CDR3 length: 14 residues. CDR3 protein: CASSWYRGETEAFF. The CDR3 bases are TGTGCCAGCAGCTGGTACAGGGGTGAGACTGAAGCTTTCTTT.

The J gene is TRBJ2-7, the V gene TRBV7-2; possible D gene TRBD1, 6 bases. The CDR3 length is 15 residues. The germline CDR1 and CDR2 sequences are SGHTA and FQGNSA. V lost 2 bases and J 0 bases, leaving 11 bases between the germline ends. As DNA, the CDR3 is TGTGCCAGCAGCTTACAGGACAGCCTCTCCTACGAGCAGTACTTC. Protein sequence: CASSLQDSLSYEQYF.

This CDR3 reads CASSQVGQALGGYTF. Here the CDR3 DNA reads TGCGCCAGCAGCCAAGTGGGCCAGGCCCTGGGGGGCTACACCTTC. The V and J genes are TRBV4-1 and TRBJ1-2; D is unclear. Germline CDR1 reads MGHRA; CDR2 reads YSYEKL. CDR3 length equals 15 residues. The V end lost 1 base, the J end lost 8 bases, and 17 bases lay between the germline ends.

The chain combines TRBV7-6 with TRBJ1-1; TRBD1 might be the D (5 bases). Germline V gene data show CDR1 as SGHVS and CDR2 as FNYEAQ. This CDR3 has 12 residues. V was clipped by 3 bases and J by 7 bases, with 9 bases between them. This chain's CDR3 is CASSFNQGEAFF. The CDR3 DNA sequence: TGTGCCAGCAGCTTTAATCAGGGTGAAGCTTTCTTT. The entire variable domain, with the rest obtained from reference TRBV7-6 and TRBJ1-1, is as follows: GAGVSQSPRYKVTKRGQDVALRCDPISGHVSLYWYRQALGQGPEFLTYFNYEAQQDKSGLPNDRFSAERPEGSISTLTIQRTEQRDSAMYRCASSFNQGEAFFGQGTRLTVV.

This clonotype was observed a few times. V usage is TRBV4-3 and J usage is TRBJ2-7; tentative D call: TRBD2 (6 bases). Germline V lookup: CDR1 LGHNA, CDR2 YSLEER. V lost 1 base and J lost 6, with 16 bases in between. The CDR3 has 15 amino acids. The CDR3 DNA reads TGCGCCAGCAGCCAAGGGGGACTCGGACGTGGCGAGCAGTACTTC. Residues: CASSQGGLGRGEQYF.

This clonotype was seen ten or more times. The V call is TRBV7-2, the J call TRBJ2-7; 7 bases line up with TRBD2. J lost 2 bases, V lost 3 bases, and 7 bases had no gene match. Germline V gene data show CDR1 as SGHTA and CDR2 as FQGNSA. The CDR3 has 15 amino acids. CDR3 amino acids: CASSLSSGPTYEQYF. CDR3 in DNA: TGTGCCAGCAGCTTGTCTAGCGGACCTACCTACGAGCAGTACTTC.